This passage covers 10 T cell receptor beta chains from one sample sequenced in a study of shared T cell receptors in the human thymus. Repertoires were generated with immunoSEQ multiplex PCR, while TCRdb's copy carries only in-frame clones and drops some. The sample records hundreds of thousands of clones, 95% being singletons. The sample comprised thymocytes. The origin of the receptors is a human donor.

J is TRBJ2-5 and V is TRBV28; 7 bases map to TRBD1. The CDR3 totals 15 residues. V gave up 6 bases and J gave up 4 bases; unmatched junction bases: 11. Per germline, CDR1 MDHEN and CDR2 SYDVKM. The CDR3 DNA reads TGTGCCAGCAGATTGACAGGGTGGGTGGGAGAGACCCAGTACTTC. Amino acid sequence: CASRLTGWVGETQYF.

The J gene is TRBJ1-1, the V gene TRBV10-3; D not resolved. CDR1 is ENHRY and CDR2 is SYGVKD in the germline V gene. V lost 3 bases, J lost 1 base, and 6 bases lay in between. This CDR3 contains 13 residues. CDR3 region: CAISEKGNTEAFF. The CDR3 DNA is TGTGCCATCAGTGAAAAAGGGAACACTGAAGCTTTCTTT.

The chain joins TRBV28 to TRBJ2-7; no definite D call. CDR1 MDHEN and CDR2 SYDVKM come from the germline V gene. The CDR3 spans 17 residues. Trimming removed 0 bases at V and 5 bases at J, with 20 bases between. CDR3 nucleotides: TGTGCCAGCAGTTTATGGGGCCCAGCCAACGATTTGAACGAGCAGTACTTC. This encodes CASSLWGPANDLNEQYF. Supplemented by reference TRBV28 and TRBJ2-7, the full variable domain reads DVKVTQSSRYLVKRTGEKVFLECVQDMDHENMFWYRQDPGLGLRLIYFSYDVKMKEKGDIPEGYSVSREKKERFSLILESASTNQTSMYLCASSLWGPANDLNEQYFGPGTRLTVT.

V and J are TRBV12-2 and TRBJ2-1; the table's D call of TRBD2 was not tested on the DNA. TRBV12-2 is given as a pseudogene. CDR3 length: 15 residues. The CDR3 bases are TGTGCAAGTCGCTTGACGGGAGGGCCTTACAATGAGCAGTTCTTC. Translating it yields CASRLTGGPYNEQFF.

This clone was seen just once. The gene calls are TRBV13 and TRBJ2-2; TRBD1 is a possible D gene (6 bases). CDR3 length: 18 amino acids. Germline V gene data show CDR1 as PRHDT and CDR2 as FYEKMQ (reference sequence). V was shortened by 6 bases and J by 3 bases, with 23 bases between the two germline ends. The CDR3 region has the DNA TGTGCCAGCAGGCCTAAGAGGGGGTCGGACGAAGACACCGGGGAGCTGTTTTTT. Translation gives CASRPKRGSDEDTGELFF.

J is TRBJ2-7 and V is TRBV28; tentatively, D is TRBD1 (5 bases). From germline, CDR1 is MDHEN and CDR2 SYDVKM. CDR3 length: 16 residues. Between the trimmed V and J ends, which lost 6 bases and 0 bases, there was a span of 18 bases. The CDR3 coding sequence is TGTGCCAGCAGCTCTTGTACAGGTGAAGGCTCCTACGAGCAGTACTTC. This encodes CASSSCTGEGSYEQYF.

The chain links TRBV11-2 to TRBJ1-5; D perhaps matches TRBD1 (5 bases). Per the germline V gene, CDR1 is SGHAT and CDR2 is FQNNGV. Trimming took 5 bases from V and 4 from J, leaving 21 bases between them. This CDR3 is 17 amino acids long. The CDR3 sequence: CASSPDSSHPSNQPQHF. CDR3 DNA sequence: TGTGCCAGCAGCCCCGACAGTTCCCACCCCTCTAATCAGCCCCAGCATTTT.

The chain combines TRBV19 with TRBJ2-2; 7 positions match TRBD1. The germline V gene has CDR1 LNHDA and CDR2 SQIVND (reference sequence). V shed 4 bases and J 3 bases; nucleotides not matched to a gene: 8. This CDR3 has 16 residues. CDR3 DNA sequence: TGTGCCAGTAGTAAAACCGACAGGGTGGACACCGGGGAGCTGTTTTTT. It yields the protein CASSKTDRVDTGELFF.

The gene calls are TRBV15 and TRBJ2-1; no definite D call. Germline V gene data show CDR1 as LNHNV and CDR2 as YYDKDF (reference sequence). The CDR3 is made up of 16 amino acids. Trimming pared 1 base from V and 4 bases from J, leaving 14 bases between. The CDR3 region has the DNA TGTGCCACCAGCAGAGGGAATCTGGGCTCGTACAATGAGCAGTTCTTC. Protein: CATSRGNLGSYNEQFF.

The V call is TRBV18, the J call TRBJ1-4, with a tentative D call TRBD1 (6 bases). V was pared by 4 bases and J by 4 bases, with 19 bases between. Germline lookup yields CDR1 KGHSH and CDR2 LQKENI. There are 17 residues in the CDR3. CDR3: CASSLSKRPGHNEKLFF. CDR3 nucleotides: TGTGCCAGCTCACTCTCTAAACGCCCGGGACATAATGAAAAACTGTTTTTT.